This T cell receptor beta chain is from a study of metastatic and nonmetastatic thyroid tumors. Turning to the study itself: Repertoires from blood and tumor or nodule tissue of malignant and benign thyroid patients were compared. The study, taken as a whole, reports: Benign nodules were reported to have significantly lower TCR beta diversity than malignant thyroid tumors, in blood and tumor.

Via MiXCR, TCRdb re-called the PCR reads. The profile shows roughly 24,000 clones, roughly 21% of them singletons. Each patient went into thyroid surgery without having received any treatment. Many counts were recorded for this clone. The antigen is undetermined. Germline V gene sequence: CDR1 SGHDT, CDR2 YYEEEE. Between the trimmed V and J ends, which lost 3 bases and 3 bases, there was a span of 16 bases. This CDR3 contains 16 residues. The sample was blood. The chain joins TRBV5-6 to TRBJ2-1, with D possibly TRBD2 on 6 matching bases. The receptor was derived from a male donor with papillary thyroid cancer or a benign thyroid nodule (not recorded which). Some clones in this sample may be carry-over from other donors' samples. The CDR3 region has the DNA TGTGCCAGCAGCTCTCGGGCTAGCGCCTTCTACAATGAGCAGTTCTTC. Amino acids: CASSSRASAFYNEQFF.